Following are 7 T cell receptor beta chains from one sample sequenced in a study of OX40 agonist ivuxolimab in advanced cancers. The library relied on the immunoSEQ multiplex PCR assay. TCRdb retrieved this table from immuneACCESS and kept in-frame rearrangements only. Not all clones are present; in checked studies, unresolved V genes account for under half, and no reason is known for the remainder. The sample table lists roughly 99,000 clones, approximately 90% of them with a count of one. Clones ranked in the top ten supply 1% to 1.5% of the sample. The input for sequencing was CD4+ or CD8+ T cells sorted from blood, taken in a trial of the OX40 agonist ivuxolimab. The receptor source for this set is an adult with an advanced solid tumor such as melanoma, head and neck, liver or kidney cancer.

This clone is a singleton in its sample. The chain uses TRBV4-3 and TRBJ1-5; D gene ambiguous. The germline V and J ends were trimmed by 4 bases and 0 bases, with 4 bases remaining between them. This CDR3 is built from 13 residues. CDR1 and CDR2 (germline): LGHNA, YSLEER. CDR3 region: CASSRYSNQPQHF. The CDR3 DNA follows: TGCGCCAGCAGCCGCTATAGCAATCAGCCCCAGCATTTT.

The gene calls are TRBV19 and TRBJ1-1; TRBD1 aligns across 7 bases. V trimming: 5 bases; J trimming: 11 bases; junction bases outside the gene matches: 14. CDR1 and CDR2 (germline): LNHDA, SQIVND (reference sequence). The CDR3 sequence is 14 residues long. The CDR3: CASSLQGTGGQAFF. Here the CDR3 DNA reads TGTGCCAGTAGTCTACAGGGGACTGGGGGGCAGGCTTTCTTT.

The chain employs TRBV6-4 and TRBJ2-1; 7 nucleotides align to TRBD2. V gave up 8 bases and J gave up 6 bases; unmatched junction bases: 7. CDR3 length: 13 amino acids. CDR1 and CDR2 from the germline V gene are MRHNA and SNTAGT. This chain's CDR3 is CASPGPSGNEQFF. The CDR3 DNA follows: TGTGCCAGCCCGGGGCCTAGCGGCAATGAGCAGTTCTTC.

The rearrangement joins TRBV28 to TRBJ1-2, with TRBD1 matching over 7 bases. This CDR3 has 15 residues. The germline CDR1 and CDR2 sequences are MDHEN and SYDVKM. V shed 8 bases, J shed 6 bases, and the junction held 15 bases outside the gene matches. The CDR3 coding sequence is TGTGCCAGCTCCCCCGGGGACAGTGGCATAAATGGCTACACCTTC. Its translation is CASSPGDSGINGYTF.

The rearrangement uses TRBV7-3 and TRBJ2-1, with D possibly TRBD1 on 6 matching bases. V lost 2 bases to trimming and J lost 10 bases, with 15 bases between them. The germline CDR1 and CDR2 sequences are SGHTA and FQGTGA. The CDR3 loop spans 14 amino acids. The CDR3 nucleotides are TGTGCCAGCAGCTTAGGACAGACCCGACCGGAGCAGTTCTTC. The encoded protein is CASSLGQTRPEQFF. Supplemented by reference TRBV7-3 and TRBJ2-1, the full variable domain reads GAGVSQTPSNKVTEKGKYVELRCDPISGHTALYWYRQSLGQGPEFLIYFQGTGAADDSGLPNDRFFAVRPEGSVSTLKIQRTERGDSAVYLCASSLGQTRPEQFFGPGTRLTVL.

Worth noting for this clone: The junction does not match germline at one end; this may be a read error. The J gene is TRBJ2-2, the V gene TRBV7-7; 7 bases line up with TRBD2. The germline CDR1 and CDR2 sequences are SSHAT and FNYEAQ (reference sequence). This CDR3 region has 16 residues. This CDR3 reads CASSLLSGGGTGELFF. CDR3 DNA: TGTGCTAGCAGCCTCCTCTCCGGCGGGGGCACCGGGGAGCTGTTTTTT.

Here the CDR3 DNA reads TGCGCCAGCAGCTTCTTTAGCGGGAGGGCCTTATTCAATGAGCAGTTCTTC. Its translation is CASSFFSGRALFNEQFF. The chain employs TRBV5-1 and TRBJ2-1, with 11 positions matching TRBD2. CDR1 is SGHRS, CDR2 YFSETQ, per germline. The CDR3 extends over 17 amino acids. With V trimmed by 2 bases and J by 6 bases, 10 bases remained unmatched.